This T cell receptor beta chain is drawn from a study of CD8+ T cells in alopecia areata. Study-wide background: The study gave tofacitinib for 6 to 18 months, then 6 months off drug. General study results and limits: Affected scalp, especially in alopecia totalis/universalis, had a higher clonality than normal scalp did. Among the top 100, expanded CD8+ clones, as well as scalp clonality, were significantly decreased by tofacitinib.

Treatment indicated: oral pan-JAK inhibitor, 5-10 mg twice daily. With regard to this clone: Its specificity is unknown.

RNA was extracted and reverse transcribed into cDNA as the sequencing template. Only in-frame clones appear in the TCRdb table, and some are missing; sequencing was by immunoSEQ multiplex PCR. Found here are some 220,000 clones, about 57% of them singletons; the top ten hold roughly 1.5%. There are 15 residues in the CDR3. Trimming took 4 bases from V and 1 from J, leaving 10 bases between them. Germline CDR1 and CDR2: MNHNS and SASEGT. The V call is TRBV6-1, the J call TRBJ2-2; D unclear. This receptor was taken from a human donor with alopecia areata. Sequencing was performed on CD4+ T cells sorted from blood, taken at week 4, from a patient treated with tofacitinib. The CDR3 reads CASSGNNLNTGELFF. CDR3 DNA: TGTGCCAGCAGTGGGAACAACTTGAACACCGGGGAGCTGTTTTTT.